This T cell receptor (beta chain) was observed in a study of cytomegalovirus exposure and HLA in healthy donors. Study-level points and caveats: In vitro confirmation showed three CMV-associated chains to be CMV antigen specific. A prior analysis recorded that most TCR beta V segments were productive about 87% or about 30% of the time.

The PCR ran on 60 Vbeta and 13 Jbeta primers. Only in-frame clones appear in the TCRdb table, and some are missing; sequencing was by immunoSEQ multiplex PCR. This sample contains 90,000 to 130,000 clones. Everyone who donated was a healthy bone marrow donor. A note on this clone: Its matching antigen is unknown.

The source material was PBMCs. This clonotype was sampled from a man aged 35-49 years in good health and CMV-seropositive.

As DNA, the CDR3 is TGTGCCAGCAGTGGGACAGCTAACTATGGCTACACCTTC. It yields the protein CASSGTANYGYTF. The chain employs TRBV25-1 and TRBJ1-2; a weak D match, TRBD1 (6 bases). The V gene's germline CDR1 is MGHDK and CDR2 SYGVNS. The V end was cut by 4 bases, the J end by 0 bases, with 6 bases between. The CDR3 loop spans 13 amino acids.